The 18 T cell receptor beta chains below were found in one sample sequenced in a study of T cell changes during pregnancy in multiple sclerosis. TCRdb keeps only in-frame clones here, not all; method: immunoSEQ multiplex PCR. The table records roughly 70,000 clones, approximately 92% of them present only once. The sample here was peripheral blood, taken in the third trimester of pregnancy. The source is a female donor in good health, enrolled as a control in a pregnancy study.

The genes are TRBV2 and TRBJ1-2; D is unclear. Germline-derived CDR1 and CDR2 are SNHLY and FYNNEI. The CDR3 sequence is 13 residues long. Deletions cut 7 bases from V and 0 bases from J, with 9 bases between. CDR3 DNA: TGTGCCAGCAAGCAGGAGGCTAACTATGGCTACACCTTC. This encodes CASKQEANYGYTF.

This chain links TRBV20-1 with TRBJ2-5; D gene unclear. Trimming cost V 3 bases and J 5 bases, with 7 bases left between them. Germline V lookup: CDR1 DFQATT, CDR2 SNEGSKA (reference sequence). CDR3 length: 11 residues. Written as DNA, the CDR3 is TGCAGTGCTAGTGAACGGGAGACCCAGTACTTC. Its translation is CSASERETQYF.

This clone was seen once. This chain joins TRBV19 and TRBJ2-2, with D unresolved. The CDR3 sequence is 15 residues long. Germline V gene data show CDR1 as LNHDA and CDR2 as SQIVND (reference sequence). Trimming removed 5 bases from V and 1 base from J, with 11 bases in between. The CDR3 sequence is CASSSGFRNTGELFF. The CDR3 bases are TGTGCCAGTAGTTCAGGATTCAGGAACACCGGGGAGCTGTTTTTT.

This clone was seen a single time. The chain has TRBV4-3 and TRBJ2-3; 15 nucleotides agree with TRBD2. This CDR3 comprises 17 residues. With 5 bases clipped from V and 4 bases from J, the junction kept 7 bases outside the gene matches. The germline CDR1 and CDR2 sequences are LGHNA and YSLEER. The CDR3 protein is CASSVGTSGRMADTQYF. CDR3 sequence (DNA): TGCGCCAGCAGCGTCGGGACTAGCGGGAGGATGGCAGATACGCAGTATTTT.

The CDR3 region has the DNA TGTGCCAGCAGCACGACTAGCGGGAGTGCGACCGGGGAGCTGTTTTTT. It encodes CASSTTSGSATGELFF. The chain couples TRBV5-4 to TRBJ2-2, with TRBD2 matching 12 bases. CDR3 length: 16 residues. Germline CDR1 and CDR2: SGHNT and YYREEE (reference sequence). J lost 5 bases, V lost 4 bases, and 6 bases had no gene match.

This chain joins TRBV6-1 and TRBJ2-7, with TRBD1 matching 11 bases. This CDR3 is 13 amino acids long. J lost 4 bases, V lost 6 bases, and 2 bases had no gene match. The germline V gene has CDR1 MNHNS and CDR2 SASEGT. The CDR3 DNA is TGTGCCAGCAGGGGACAGGGGGTTTACGAGCAGTACTTC. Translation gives CASRGQGVYEQYF.

CDR3 residues: CASSLVDRGATGELFF. The CDR3 coding sequence is TGTGCCAGCAGCTTAGTGGACAGGGGGGCCACCGGGGAGCTGTTTTTT. The chain employs TRBV7-8 and TRBJ2-2; 10 bases match TRBD1. V lost 1 base to trimming and J lost 4 bases; unmatched junction nucleotides: 3. From germline, CDR1 is SGHVS and CDR2 FQNEAQ. The CDR3 consists of 16 residues.

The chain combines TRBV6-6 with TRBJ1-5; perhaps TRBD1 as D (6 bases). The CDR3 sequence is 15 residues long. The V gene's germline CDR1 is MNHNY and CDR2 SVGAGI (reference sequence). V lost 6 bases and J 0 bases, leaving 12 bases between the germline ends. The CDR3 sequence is CASSDRSYSNQPQHF. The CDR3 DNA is TGTGCCAGCAGCGACAGGTCCTATAGCAATCAGCCCCAGCATTTT.

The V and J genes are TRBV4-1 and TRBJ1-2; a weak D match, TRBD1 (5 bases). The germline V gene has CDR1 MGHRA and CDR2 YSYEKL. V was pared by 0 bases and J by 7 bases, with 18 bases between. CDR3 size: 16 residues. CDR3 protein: CASSQEGVRSGGGYTF. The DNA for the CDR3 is TGCGCCAGCAGCCAAGAAGGGGTGAGATCGGGGGGTGGCTACACCTTC.

The CDR3: CASSNGQGRIPSYEQYF. CDR3 DNA: TGTGCCAGCAGCAACGGACAGGGGAGAATCCCTTCCTACGAGCAGTACTTC. This chain joins TRBV7-9 and TRBJ2-7, with TRBD1 matching 9 bases. Per the germline V gene, CDR1 is SEHNR and CDR2 is FQNEAQ (reference sequence). The CDR3 has 17 amino acids. The junction had 12 bases not matched to a gene; V was cut back by 5 bases and J by 1 base. Full variable domain (remainder filled in from reference TRBV7-9 and TRBJ2-7): DTGVSQNPRHKITKRGQNVTFRCDPISEHNRLYWYRQTLGQGPEFLTYFQNEAQLEKSRLLSDRFSAERPKGSFSTLEIQRTEQGDSAMYLCASSNGQGRIPSYEQYFGPGTRLTVT.

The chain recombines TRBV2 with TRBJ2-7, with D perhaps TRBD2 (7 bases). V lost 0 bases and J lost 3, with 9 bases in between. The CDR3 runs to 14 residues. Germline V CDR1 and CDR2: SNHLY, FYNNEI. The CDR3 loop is CASSEARGGYEQYF. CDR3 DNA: TGTGCCAGCAGTGAAGCAAGGGGGGGCTACGAGCAGTACTTC.

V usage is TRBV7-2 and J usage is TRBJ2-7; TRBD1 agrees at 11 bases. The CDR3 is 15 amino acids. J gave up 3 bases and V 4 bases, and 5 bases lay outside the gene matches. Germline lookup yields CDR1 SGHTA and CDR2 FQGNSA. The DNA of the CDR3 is TGTGCCAGCAGCTCAACGGGACAGGGGGTCTACGAGCAGTACTTC. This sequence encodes CASSSTGQGVYEQYF. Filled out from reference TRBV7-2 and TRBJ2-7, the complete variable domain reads GAGVSQSPSNKVTEKGKDVELRCDPISGHTALYWYRQSLGQGLEFLIYFQGNSAPDKSGLPSDRFSAERTGGSVSTLTIQRTQQEDSAVYLCASSSTGQGVYEQYFGPGTRLTVT.

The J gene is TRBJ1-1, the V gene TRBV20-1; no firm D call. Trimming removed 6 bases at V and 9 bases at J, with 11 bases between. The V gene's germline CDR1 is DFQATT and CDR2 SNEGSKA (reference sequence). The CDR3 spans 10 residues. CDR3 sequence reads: CSAPTEKAFF. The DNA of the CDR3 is TGCAGTGCCCCTACAGAAAAAGCTTTCTTT.

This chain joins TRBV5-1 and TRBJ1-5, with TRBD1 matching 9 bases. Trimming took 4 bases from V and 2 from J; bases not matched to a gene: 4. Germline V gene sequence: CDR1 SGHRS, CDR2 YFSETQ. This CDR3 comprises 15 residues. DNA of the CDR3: TGCGCCAGCAGCCCCCGGACAGGGGGCAATCAGCCCCAGCATTTT. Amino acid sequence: CASSPRTGGNQPQHF.

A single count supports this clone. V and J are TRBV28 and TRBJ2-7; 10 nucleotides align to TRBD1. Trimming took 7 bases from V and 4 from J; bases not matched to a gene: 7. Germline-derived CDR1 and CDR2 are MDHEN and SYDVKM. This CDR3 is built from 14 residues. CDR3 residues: CASTLSDRGYEQYF. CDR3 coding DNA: TGTGCCAGCACACTTTCGGACAGGGGGTACGAGCAGTACTTC.

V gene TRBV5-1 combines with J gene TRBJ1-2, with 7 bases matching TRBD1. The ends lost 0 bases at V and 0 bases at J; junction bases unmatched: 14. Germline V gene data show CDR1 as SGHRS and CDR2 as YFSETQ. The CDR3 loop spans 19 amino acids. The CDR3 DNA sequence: TGCGCCAGCAGCTTGGAATTTGGGGACAGTCATTTAGCTAACTATGGCTACACCTTC. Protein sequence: CASSLEFGDSHLANYGYTF. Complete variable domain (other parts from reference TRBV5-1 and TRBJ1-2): KAGVTQTPRYLIKTRGQQVTLSCSPISGHRSVSWYQQTPGQGLQFLFEYFSETQRNKGNFPGRFSGRQFSNSRSEMNVSTLELGDSALYLCASSLEFGDSHLANYGYTFGSGTRLTVV.

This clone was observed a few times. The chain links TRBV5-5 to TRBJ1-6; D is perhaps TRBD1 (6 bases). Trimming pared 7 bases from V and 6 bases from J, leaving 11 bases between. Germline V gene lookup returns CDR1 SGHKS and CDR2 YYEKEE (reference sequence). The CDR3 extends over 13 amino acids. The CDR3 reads CASSGHPNSPLHF. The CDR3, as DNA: TGTGCCAGCTCGGGACACCCTAATTCACCCCTCCACTTT.

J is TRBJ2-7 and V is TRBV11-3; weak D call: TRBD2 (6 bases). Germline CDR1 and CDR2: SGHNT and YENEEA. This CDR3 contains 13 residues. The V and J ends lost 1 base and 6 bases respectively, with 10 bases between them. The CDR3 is CASSLVGGREQYF. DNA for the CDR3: TGTGCCAGCAGCTTAGTGGGGGGTCGCGAGCAGTACTTC.